The clone carrying this TCR beta chain is a singleton in its sample. The source of the sample is a study of blood T cell repertoires in COVID-19. Study as a whole: Samples representing acute and convalescent COVID-19 were sourced from the United States, Italy and Spain. The analysed material was cDNA or gDNA that came from T cells, B-cell-depleted T cells, or PBMCs.

Authors' data handling: Reference gene primer amplification gave estimated nucleated cell counts. TCRdb keeps only in-frame clones here, not all; method: immunoSEQ multiplex PCR. The V and J calls and clone size were taken over from that table, and D and trimming were inferred from the DNA. The sample contains fewer than 300,000 clones, more than 65% of which appear only once. J was trimmed by 2 bases and V by 4 bases; bases with no gene match: 12. The CDR3 consists of 17 residues. Germline lookup yields CDR1 LGHDT and CDR2 YNNKEL (reference sequence). The sequence derives from a woman aged 18-35 years with acute or convalescent COVID-19. The V and J genes are TRBV3-1 (or the pseudogene TRBV3-2) and TRBJ2-7; 9 nucleotides match TRBD2. The sequencing input was peripheral blood. This CDR3 reads CASSLPRTSALTYEQYF. The CDR3 nucleotides read TGTGCCAGCAGCCTACCAAGGACTAGCGCCCTCACCTACGAGCAGTACTTC.